The clone carrying this T cell receptor (beta chain) came up many times. This specimen comes from a study of identical twins. Template switching, a step in the protocol, added a universal primer site, and cDNA carried unique molecular identifiers. TCRdb re-called the 5' RACE reads through MiXCR, storing one row per CDR3 protein. Here the sample spans some 590,000 distinct CDR3 sequences, more than 9% being singletons. Trimming left V 5 bases short and J 7 bases short, with 17 bases between. This CDR3 has 14 amino acids. Per germline, CDR1 MDHEN and CDR2 SYDVKM. These same data were also listed under a study on yellow fever vaccine responses in identical twins. That paper states: Twins reportedly showed a vaccine T cell response that seemed partly convergent and partly personalized.

The chain is built from TRBV28 and TRBJ2-5; D may be TRBD1 (5 bases). The TCR was taken from a woman aged 18-29 years in good health. Sequenced: PBMCs. DNA of the CDR3: TGTGCCAGCAGTCTTAGACAGACGGGTACGACCCAGTACTTC. Translating it yields CASSLRQTGTTQYF. The full variable domain, in which reference TRBV28 and TRBJ2-5 provide the parts outside the CDR3, is DVKVTQSSRYLVKRTGEKVFLECVQDMDHENMFWYRQDPGLGLRLIYFSYDVKMKEKGDIPEGYSVSREKKERFSLILESASTNQTSMYLCASSLRQTGTTQYFGPGTRLLVL.